The sequence of this TCR beta chain was determined in a study of cytomegalovirus exposure and HLA in healthy donors. Note on this clone: No antigen is known for it.

Findings of the study overall: It was 164 TCR beta chains that were listed as cytomegalovirus-associated.

It was with 60 Vbeta and 13 Jbeta primers that the PCR ran. The data were produced by immunoSEQ multiplex PCR, yet TCRdb's version contains in-frame clones alone and is incomplete. Its table records some 110,000 clones. V shed 2 bases and J 2 bases; nucleotides not matched to a gene: 8. Germline loops: CDR1 MNHEY, CDR2 SMNVEV (reference sequence). This CDR3 has 17 residues. This receptor was taken from a man in his forties in good health and CMV-seropositive. V usage is TRBV27 and J usage is TRBJ2-2; 7 nucleotides align to TRBD2. The specimen was PBMCs. The chain's CDR3 is CASSLLGVAGNTGELFF. CDR3 coding DNA: TGTGCCAGCAGTTTACTAGGGGTAGCGGGCAACACCGGGGAGCTGTTTTTT.